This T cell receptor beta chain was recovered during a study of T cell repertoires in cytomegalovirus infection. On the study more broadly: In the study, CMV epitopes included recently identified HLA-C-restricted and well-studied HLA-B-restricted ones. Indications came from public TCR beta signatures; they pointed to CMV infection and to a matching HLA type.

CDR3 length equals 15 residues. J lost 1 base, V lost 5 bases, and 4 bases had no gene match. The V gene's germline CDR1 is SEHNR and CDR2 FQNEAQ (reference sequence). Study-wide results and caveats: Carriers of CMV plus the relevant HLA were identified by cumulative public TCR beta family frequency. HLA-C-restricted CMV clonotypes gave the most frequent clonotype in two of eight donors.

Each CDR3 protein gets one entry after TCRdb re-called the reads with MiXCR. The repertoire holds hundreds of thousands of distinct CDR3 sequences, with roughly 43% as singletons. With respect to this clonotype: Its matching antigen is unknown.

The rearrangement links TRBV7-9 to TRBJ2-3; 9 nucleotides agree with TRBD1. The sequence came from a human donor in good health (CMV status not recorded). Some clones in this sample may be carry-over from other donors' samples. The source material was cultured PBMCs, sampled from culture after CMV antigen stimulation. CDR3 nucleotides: TGTGCCAGCAGCGGGACAGGGAGGCGCACAGATACGCAGTATTTT. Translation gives CASSGTGRRTDTQYF.